This T cell receptor beta chain was captured in a study of blood T cell repertoires in COVID-19. Study at large: Samples representing acute and convalescent COVID-19 were sourced from the United States, Italy and Spain. PBMCs, B-cell-depleted T cells, or T cells were the source of the cDNA or gDNA that made up the material.

Authors' processing steps: Quantification of nucleated cells was approximated via reference gene primer amplification. The repertoire was sequenced with immunoSEQ multiplex PCR; TCRdb's copy has only in-frame clones and lacks some. V, J and clone size are those of that table, while D and trimming were read from the DNA. The sample consists of over 150,000 clones, roughly 88% of them appearing once. V shed 5 bases, J shed 5 bases, and the junction held 8 bases outside the gene matches. In germline, CDR1 is SGHRS, CDR2 YFSETQ. The CDR3 is made up of 15 amino acids. Seattle patients were enrolled during active infection and followed longitudinally.

This TCR came from a man aged 60 to 69 with COVID-19, enrolled during active disease. The chain is built from TRBV5-1 and TRBJ2-5, with 11 nucleotides matching TRBD2. What was sequenced was peripheral blood. The CDR3 sequence is CASRKPSGGSETQYF. CDR3 nucleotide sequence: TGCGCCAGCAGAAAACCTAGCGGGGGGAGTGAGACCCAGTACTTC.